The rows below give T cell receptor beta chains drawn from one sample of a study of shared clonotypes between healthy human individuals. This table comes from immunoSEQ multiplex PCR, and its TCRdb copy is limited to in-frame clones, with some not included. The repertoire includes 950,000 to 1,100,000 clones, under 80% of them detected once, and about 1.5% sits in the top ten. Sequencing input: memory CD4+ T cells sorted from blood. Receptors originate from a man between 18 and 35 years old in good health. Each CDR3 is given with its conserved first and last residue. Each record gives: V gene, D gene, J gene, clone size, CDR3 DNA, CDR3 protein. D genes are given only for firm matches. Clone size is not always given. Where it is, it says once, few, many or a class for expanded clones.

>TRBV25-1|TRBD1|TRBJ2-7|NA
TGTGCCAGCAGTGATTCAGGGGGATATTCCTACGAGCAGTACTTC
CASSDSGGYSYEQYF
>TRBV10-1|TRBD1|TRBJ1-2|NA
TGCGCCAGCAGTGTCTCTGCAGGGGGTGGCTACACCTTC
CASSVSAGGGYTF
>TRBV5-6|NA|TRBJ2-1|NA
TGTGCCAGCAGCACCGGGACGAAATCCTACAATGAGCAGTTCTTC
CASSTGTKSYNEQFF
>TRBV2|NA|TRBJ2-7|NA
TGTGCCAGCAGACAGAACCTAGGCTACGAGCAGTACTTC
CASRQNLGYEQYF
>TRBV5-6|TRBD2|TRBJ2-5|many
TGTGCCAGCAGCTTAGCGGGAGGGGGCAGCCAAGAGACCCAGTACTTC
CASSLAGGGSQETQYF
>TRBV7-2|TRBD2|TRBJ2-1|NA
TGTGCCAGCAGCCCCCGCGCTAGCGGGAGAACTACGGAGCAGTTCTTC
CASSPRASGRTTEQFF
>TRBV5-1|TRBD1|TRBJ2-1|NA
TGCGCCAGCAGCACTGGGGACAGGGCCAACCATGAGCAGTTCTTC
CASSTGDRANHEQFF
>TRBV5-6|TRBD1|TRBJ1-5|NA
TGTGCCAGCAGCTCCGGACAGGGGTATAGCAATCAGCCCCAGCATTTT
CASSSGQGYSNQPQHF
>TRBV15|TRBD1|TRBJ2-1|NA
TGTGCCACCAGCAGAGGATTAGGGACAGGCGATAGGAATGAGCAGTTCTTC
CATSRGLGTGDRNEQFF
>TRBV5-6|NA|TRBJ2-2|once
TGTGCCAGCAGCTTAGGGGACACCGGGGAGCTGTTTTTT
CASSLGDTGELFF
>TRBV2|NA|TRBJ1-5|few
TGTGCCAGCAGTGGATCACTCCATAGCAATCAGCCCCAGCATTTT
CASSGSLHSNQPQHF
>TRBV28|NA|TRBJ1-4|once
TGTGCCAGCAGTTTACGGACCATCACTAATGAAAAACTGTTTTTT
CASSLRTITNEKLFF
>TRBV5-8|TRBD1|TRBJ1-6|NA
TGTGCCAGCAGCTGGACAACCGGGACAGGGACGCTTTCACCCCTCCACTTT
CASSWTTGTGTLSPLHF
>TRBV7-2|NA|TRBJ2-2|NA
TGTGCCAGCAGCTTAGAGGCAGGGACCGGGGAGCTGTTTTTT
CASSLEAGTGELFF
>TRBV19|NA|TRBJ1-6|NA
TGTGCCAGTAGTCTCGGGACCCCGAAGGGTATTAATTCACCCCTCCACTTT
CASSLGTPKGINSPLHF
>TRBV18|NA|TRBJ2-5|NA
TGTGCCAGCTCACCACCGTTCCAAGAGACCCAGTACTTC
CASSPPFQETQYF
>TRBV7-2|NA|TRBJ1-5|NA
TGTGCCAGCAGCTACGGTGAAGGGGGGAGCAATCAGCCCCAGCATTTT
CASSYGEGGSNQPQHF
>TRBV5-1|NA|TRBJ1-1|NA
TGCGCCAGCAGCCCGCTTGGGGGGAACACTGAAGCTTTCTTT
CASSPLGGNTEAFF
>TRBV28|TRBD2|TRBJ2-2|NA
TGTGCCAGCAGTGCTAGCGGGGGACACACCGGGGAGCTGTTTTTT
CASSASGGHTGELFF
>TRBV4-1|NA|TRBJ2-3|NA
TGCGCCAGCAGCCAGGCACTGGGGGGTGGCACAGATACGCAGTATTTT
CASSQALGGGTDTQYF
>TRBV5-6|NA|TRBJ2-6|NA
TGTGCCAGCACTCTGGGGGGCAGGGGCAGGGCCTCTGGGGCCAACGTCCTGACTTTC
CASTLGGRGRASGANVLTF
>TRBV18|NA|TRBJ2-2|NA
TGTGCCAGCTCACGAGACACACCGAACACCGGGGAGCTGTTTTTT
CASSRDTPNTGELFF
>TRBV2|NA|TRBJ1-5|NA
TGTGCCAGCAGTGGAACGGGGGCCGGTCAGCCCCAGCATTTT
CASSGTGAGQPQHF
>TRBV28|TRBD1|TRBJ1-1|NA
TGTGCCAGCACGGGACAGGGGGCGAACACTGAAGCTTTCTTT
CASTGQGANTEAFF
>TRBV11-1|NA|TRBJ1-4|few
TGTGCCAGCAGCTTAAGGGGCGCCAGCGAAAAACTGTTTTTT
CASSLRGASEKLFF
>TRBV9|TRBD2|TRBJ2-2|NA
TGTGCCAGCAGTCGAGCGGGAGGAGTCGGGGAGCTGTTTTTT
CASSRAGGVGELFF
>TRBV6-5|TRBD1|TRBJ2-5|NA
TGTGCCAGCAGGATTTGGACAGGGGCAGAGACCCAGTACTTC
CASRIWTGAETQYF
>TRBV5-1|TRBD2|TRBJ2-3|NA
TGCGCCAGCAGCTTGGGGGTGACTAGCGCCAACACAGATACGCAGTATTTT
CASSLGVTSANTDTQYF
>TRBV5-1|TRBD2|TRBJ2-7|NA
TGCGCCAGCAGCCCCTCGGGGGGGGCGCGAAACTACGAGCAGTACTTC
CASSPSGGARNYEQYF
>TRBV6-4|NA|TRBJ1-6|NA
TGTGCCAGCAGTGTCTCGCTAAATTCACCCCTCCACTTT
CASSVSLNSPLHF